One sample yielded the 5 T cell receptor beta chains listed below, sequenced in a study of T cell changes during pregnancy in multiple sclerosis. Sequencing used immunoSEQ multiplex PCR; TCRdb keeps in-frame clones, though not all of them. The repertoire holds about 80,000 clones, with around 92% as singletons. This specimen consisted of peripheral blood, obtained before pregnancy. The source is a female donor with multiple sclerosis, enrolled in a pregnancy study.

The V gene is TRBV6-1, the J gene TRBJ1-2, with D maybe TRBD1 (6 bases). From germline, CDR1 is MNHNS and CDR2 SASEGT. The CDR3 is 12 residues long. V was clipped by 8 bases and J by 6 bases, with 13 bases between them. The chain's CDR3 is CASPTGSDGYTF. The CDR3, as DNA: TGTGCCAGCCCGACAGGTTCTGATGGCTACACCTTC.

J is TRBJ2-7 and V is TRBV15, with 9 bases lining up with TRBD1. Germline V gives CDR1 LNHNV, CDR2 YYDKDF (reference sequence). V shed 5 bases, J shed 3 bases, and the junction held 8 bases outside the gene matches. This CDR3 is 15 amino acids long. CDR3 sequence: CATSRDRDLFYEQYF. CDR3 in DNA: TGTGCCACCAGCCGGGACAGGGATTTGTTCTACGAGCAGTACTTC.

The V and J genes are TRBV27 and TRBJ1-2; 11 bases are a match to TRBD1. The CDR3 totals 15 residues. The junction had 7 bases not matched to a gene; V was cut back by 2 bases and J by 8 bases. Germline CDR1 and CDR2: MNHEY and SMNVEV (reference sequence). CDR3 protein: CASSLGTGGSYGYTF. The CDR3 coding sequence is TGTGCCAGCAGTTTAGGGACAGGGGGGTCTTACGGCTACACCTTC.

The chain carries TRBV2 and TRBJ1-1; D unclear. Germline loops: CDR1 SNHLY, CDR2 FYNNEI. CDR3 length: 12 residues. V lost 4 bases and J lost 7, with 10 bases in between. CDR3: CASSGERVEAFF. The CDR3 DNA reads TGTGCCAGCAGTGGGGAGAGGGTTGAAGCTTTCTTT. The complete variable domain, with remaining parts taken from reference TRBV2 and TRBJ1-1, reads EPEVTQTPSHQVTQMGQEVILRCVPISNHLYFYWYRQILGQKVEFLVSFYNNEISEKSEIFDDQFSVERPDGSNFTLKIRSTKLEDSAMYFCASSGERVEAFFGQGTRLTVV.

In this sample, this clone turned up once. The CDR3 here is CASSSYRGRRSGANVLTF. CDR3 sequence (DNA): TGTGCCAGCAGCTCTTACAGGGGACGACGCTCTGGGGCCAACGTCCTGACTTTC. The V gene is TRBV11-2, the J gene TRBJ2-6; 7 bases line up with TRBD1. After removal of 4 bases from V and 0 bases from J, the junction contained 9 bases not matched to a gene. Germline V gives CDR1 SGHAT, CDR2 FQNNGV. This CDR3 contains 18 residues.